A single sample is the source of the 5 T cell receptor beta chains below, sequenced in a study of esophageal squamous cell carcinoma under preoperative chemotherapy. Time point noted: after preoperative PTX-NDP chemotherapy. TCRdb re-called the PCR reads with MiXCR, one entry per CDR3 protein. The sample includes around 11,000 distinct CDR3 sequences, over 55% of them seen just once. This specimen was collected from a patient given preoperative chemotherapy. The receptors stem from a human donor with esophageal squamous cell carcinoma. The donor label of this sample is uncertain.

In the case of this clonotype: It may be a read error: a sequence one base away is much more abundant. The J gene is TRBJ2-1, the V gene TRBV6-1; D ambiguous. CDR1 is MNHNS and CDR2 is SASEGT in the germline V gene. CDR3 length equals 13 residues. V was clipped by 7 bases and J by 13 bases, with 20 bases between them. The CDR3: CASMGYSQETQFF. CDR3 bases: TGTGCCAGCATGGGTTACAGCCAAGAGACCCAGTTCTTC.

This clonotype has only a few counts. This chain links TRBV6-1 with TRBJ1-6; 8 bases match TRBD1. Germline loops: CDR1 MNHNS, CDR2 SASEGT. V lost 1 base and J lost 7; bases outside the gene matches: 6. The CDR3 spans 16 residues. This CDR3 is CASSEVGTGGNSPLHF. As DNA, the CDR3 is TGTGCCAGCAGTGAAGTAGGGACAGGAGGGAATTCACCCCTCCACTTT.

The rearrangement uses TRBV7-2 and TRBJ2-2, with 7 bases fitting TRBD2. CDR1 and CDR2 (germline): SGHTA, FQGNSA. The V gene end was trimmed by 5 bases and the J gene end by 5 bases; junction bases not matched to a gene: 11. This CDR3 has 16 residues. DNA of the CDR3: TGTGCCAGCAGCGGTAGAAGAGGGGAGGGGACCGGGGAGCTGTTTTTT. Protein sequence: CASSGRRGEGTGELFF.

J is TRBJ2-1 and V is TRBV6-1; 7 bases line up with TRBD2. J was trimmed by 9 bases and V by 1 base; bases with no gene match: 3. Germline V lookup: CDR1 MNHNS, CDR2 SASEGT. This CDR3 spans 13 amino acids. CDR3 protein: CASSEGVAGEQFF. The CDR3 region has the DNA TGTGCCAGCAGTGAAGGGGTAGCGGGTGAGCAGTTCTTC.

This clonotype has a handful of counts. The V call is TRBV6-1, the J call TRBJ2-5; D gene unclear. The J call may be mistaken, given a closer DNA end match to TRBJ2-7. This CDR3 contains 11 residues. Per germline, CDR1 MNHNS and CDR2 SASEGT. CDR3 amino acids: CASGQTYEQYF. In DNA, the CDR3 is TGTGCCAGCGGGCAGACCTACGAGCAGTACTTC.